This note documents a single T cell receptor (beta chain) sequence. No antigen is known for it. This record comes from a study of shared clonotypes between healthy human individuals. In the original processing: Junction-only immunoSEQ sequences carried no quality scores, so filtering differed. Produced via immunoSEQ multiplex PCR; TCRdb's table is partial and in-frame only. V, J and clone size are those of that table, while D and trimming were read from the DNA. The sample consists of 2 million to 2.5 million clones, 85% to 95% of them appearing once. Study-level points and caveats: Clonotype sharing levels among donors were expected to vary with sequencing depth.

V lost 4 bases to trimming and J lost 1 base; unmatched junction nucleotides: 5. Per germline, CDR1 SGHTA and CDR2 FQGNSA. The CDR3 extends over 16 amino acids. V usage is TRBV7-2 and J usage is TRBJ2-7, with TRBD2 matching over 12 bases. The source material was naive CD4+ T cells sorted from blood. Subset indicated: CD45RA+ positively selected. This TCR came from a man aged 18 to 29 in good health. In DNA, the CDR3 is TGTGCCAGCAGCTCAAACGGACTAGCGGGATCCTACGAGCAGTACTTC. Residues: CASSSNGLAGSYEQYF.